The T cell receptor beta chain described here comes from a study of T-cell memory formation after mild COVID-19. Germline lookup yields CDR1 LGHDT and CDR2 YNNKEL (reference sequence). The CDR3 spans 14 residues. The germline V and J ends were trimmed by 4 bases and 1 base, with 10 bases remaining between them. This clonotype has only a few counts. MiXCR was run by TCRdb on the 5' RACE reads, yielding one entry per CDR3 protein. Of more than 300,000 distinct CDR3 sequences in the sample, 20% to 25% were seen once. Sequenced: PBMCs or a T cell subset sorted from them (not recorded which). This clonotype was obtained from a man between 18 and 29 years old who had mild COVID-19 (a few samples of this study predate the infection). Cell type and time point are not known. The chain carries TRBV3-1 and TRBJ2-5; no clear D. This CDR3 is CASSPSAAQETQYF. In DNA form, the CDR3 reads TGTGCCAGCAGCCCATCCGCGGCCCAAGAGACCCAGTACTTC.